This T cell receptor beta chain originates from a study of shared clonotypes between healthy human individuals. About the study: CD4 naive and memory got three plates each, CD8 naive two, CD8 memory one.

Every contributor of samples was a Caucasian grown-up residing in Nashville, Tennessee. Germline V gene data show CDR1 as LNHDA and CDR2 as SQIVND (reference sequence). This CDR3 contains 16 residues. The J segment lost 1 base and the V segment lost 7 bases, leaving 11 bases of the junction unmatched. Once extracted for a subset, genomic DNA was divided evenly among several immunoSEQ plates. Profiling relied on immunoSEQ multiplex PCR, and the TCRdb table lists in-frame clones only, not all of them. This sample has about 1.4 million clones, with approximately 97% found just once. The specimen sequenced was naive CD4+ T cells sorted from blood. The subset denotes: CD45RA+ positively selected. The source is a man aged 30-40 years in good health. The chain is built from TRBV19 and TRBJ2-3, with TRBD1 matching 7 bases. For the CDR3, the DNA is TGTGCCAGTACTCCCCGGCCCGGACAGGGCACAGATACGCAGTATTTT. Its protein is CASTPRPGQGTDTQYF.